One T cell receptor beta chain is described in this entry. The length of the CDR3 is 12 residues. Trimming stripped 1 base from V and 12 bases from J, with 10 bases between. Here immunoSEQ multiplex PCR was the method, and the copy in TCRdb shows in-frame clones only, minus some. The sample consists of some 45,000 clones, 86% of them appearing once. The sample comes from a study of blood T cell repertoires in COVID-19. Sequences were obtained from peripheral blood. This receptor was obtained from a human donor in a cohort sampled during active COVID-19. This chain joins TRBV12-3 or TRBV12-4 and TRBJ1-5; D uncertain. The CDR3 reads CASSLGSILQHF. The CDR3 DNA reads TGTGCCAGCAGTTTAGGCAGTATCCTCCAGCATTTT.